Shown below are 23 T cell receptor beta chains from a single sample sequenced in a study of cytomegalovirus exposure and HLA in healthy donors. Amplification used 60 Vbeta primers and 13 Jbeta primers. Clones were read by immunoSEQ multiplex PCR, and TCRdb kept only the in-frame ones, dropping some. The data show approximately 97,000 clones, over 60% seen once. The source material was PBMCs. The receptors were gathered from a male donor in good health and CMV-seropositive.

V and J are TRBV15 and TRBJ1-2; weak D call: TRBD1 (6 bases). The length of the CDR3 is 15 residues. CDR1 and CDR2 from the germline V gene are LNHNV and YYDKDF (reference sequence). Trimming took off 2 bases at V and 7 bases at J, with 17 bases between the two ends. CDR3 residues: CATSRSQTGYGGYTF. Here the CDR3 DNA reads TGTGCCACCAGCAGATCCCAGACAGGCTACGGTGGCTACACCTTC.

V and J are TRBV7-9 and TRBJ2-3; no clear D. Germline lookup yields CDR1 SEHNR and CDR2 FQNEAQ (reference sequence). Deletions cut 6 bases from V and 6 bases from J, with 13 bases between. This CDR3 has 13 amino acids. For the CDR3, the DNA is TGTGCCAGCAGTTCTCTGTACTCGGATACGCAGTATTTT. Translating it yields CASSSLYSDTQYF.

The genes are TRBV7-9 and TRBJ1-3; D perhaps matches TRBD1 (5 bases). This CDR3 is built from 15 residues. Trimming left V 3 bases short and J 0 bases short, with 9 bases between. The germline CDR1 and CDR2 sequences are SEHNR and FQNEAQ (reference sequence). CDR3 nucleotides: TGTGCCAGCAGCTTTCTGGGGGGCTCTGGAAACACCATATATTTT. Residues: CASSFLGGSGNTIYF.

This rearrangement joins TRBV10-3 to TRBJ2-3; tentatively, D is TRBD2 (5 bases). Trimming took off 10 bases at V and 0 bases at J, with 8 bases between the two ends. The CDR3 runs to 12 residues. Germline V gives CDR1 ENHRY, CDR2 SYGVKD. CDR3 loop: CATGESTDTQYF. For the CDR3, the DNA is TGTGCCACCGGGGAGAGCACAGATACGCAGTATTTT.

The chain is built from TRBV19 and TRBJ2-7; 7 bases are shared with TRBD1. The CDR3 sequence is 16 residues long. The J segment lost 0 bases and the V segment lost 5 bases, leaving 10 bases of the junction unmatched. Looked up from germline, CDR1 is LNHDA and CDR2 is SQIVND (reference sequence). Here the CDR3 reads CASSPRTGHGSYEQYF. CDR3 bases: TGTGCCAGTAGTCCCAGGACAGGCCATGGCTCCTACGAGCAGTACTTC.

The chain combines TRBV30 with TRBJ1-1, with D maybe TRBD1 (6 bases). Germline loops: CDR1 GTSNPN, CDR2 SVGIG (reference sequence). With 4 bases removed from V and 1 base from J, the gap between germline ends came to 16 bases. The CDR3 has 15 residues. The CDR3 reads CAWTRLWTENTEAFF. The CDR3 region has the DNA TGTGCCTGGACCCGACTCTGGACAGAGAACACTGAAGCTTTCTTT.

The CDR3 region is CASSWDSPNYGYTF. The CDR3 coding sequence is TGCGCCAGCAGCTGGGACAGCCCTAACTATGGCTACACCTTC. This chain joins TRBV5-1 and TRBJ1-2; TRBD1 agrees at 7 bases. CDR1 is SGHRS and CDR2 is YFSETQ in the germline V gene. The CDR3 has 14 amino acids. With 3 bases clipped from V and 0 bases from J, the junction kept 2 bases outside the gene matches.

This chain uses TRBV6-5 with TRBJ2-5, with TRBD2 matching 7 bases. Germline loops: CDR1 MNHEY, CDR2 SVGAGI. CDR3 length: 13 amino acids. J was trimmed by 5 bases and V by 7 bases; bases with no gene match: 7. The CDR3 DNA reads TGTGCCAGCATTGGGGGGGTCGGGGAGACCCAGTACTTC. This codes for CASIGGVGETQYF.

The CDR3 DNA reads as TGCGCCAGCAGCTTGGGACAGGGGGGAGAGACCCAGTACTTC. Translating it yields CASSLGQGGETQYF. The chain carries TRBV5-1 and TRBJ2-5, with 9 nucleotides matching TRBD1. The CDR3 runs 14 residues. CDR1 is SGHRS and CDR2 is YFSETQ in the germline V gene. The trim removed 0 bases at V and 4 bases at J, leaving 1 base unmatched.

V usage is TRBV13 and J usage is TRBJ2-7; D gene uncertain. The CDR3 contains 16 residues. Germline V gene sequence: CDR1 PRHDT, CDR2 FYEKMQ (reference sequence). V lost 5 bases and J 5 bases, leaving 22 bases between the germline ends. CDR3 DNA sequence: TGTGCCAGCAGCACGACAAAATCAGGTTTCAAGAACGAGCAGTACTTC. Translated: CASSTTKSGFKNEQYF.

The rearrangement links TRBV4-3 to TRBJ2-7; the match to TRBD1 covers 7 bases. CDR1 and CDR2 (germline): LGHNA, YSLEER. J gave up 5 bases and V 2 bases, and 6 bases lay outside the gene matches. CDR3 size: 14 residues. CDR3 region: CASSQHTGDHEQYF. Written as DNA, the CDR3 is TGCGCCAGCAGCCAACATACAGGGGACCACGAGCAGTACTTC.

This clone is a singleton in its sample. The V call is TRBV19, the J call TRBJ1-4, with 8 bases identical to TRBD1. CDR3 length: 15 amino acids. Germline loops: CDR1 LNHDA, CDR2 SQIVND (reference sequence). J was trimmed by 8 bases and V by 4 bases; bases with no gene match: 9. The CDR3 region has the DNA TGTGCCAGTAGTACCCCGGACAGGGTGGGGGAAAAACTGTTTTTT. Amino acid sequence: CASSTPDRVGEKLFF. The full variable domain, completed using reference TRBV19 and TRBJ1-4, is DGGITQSPKYLFRKEGQNVTLSCEQNLNHDAMYWYRQDPGQGLRLIYYSQIVNDFQKGDIAEGYSVSREKKESFPLTVTSAQKNPTAFYLCASSTPDRVGEKLFFGSGTQLSVL.

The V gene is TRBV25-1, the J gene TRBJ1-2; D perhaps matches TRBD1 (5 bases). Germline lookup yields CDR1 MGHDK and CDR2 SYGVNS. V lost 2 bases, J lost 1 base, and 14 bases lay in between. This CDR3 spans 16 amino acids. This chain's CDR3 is CASSETAAGGNYGYTF. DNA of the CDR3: TGTGCCAGCAGTGAAACGGCAGCGGGGGGTAACTATGGCTACACCTTC.

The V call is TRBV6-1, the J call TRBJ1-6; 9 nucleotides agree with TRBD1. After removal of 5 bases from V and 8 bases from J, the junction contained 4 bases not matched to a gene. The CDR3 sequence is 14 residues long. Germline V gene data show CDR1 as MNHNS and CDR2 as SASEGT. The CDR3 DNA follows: TGTGCCAGCAGTTTACAGGGGGCCGATTCACCCCTCCACTTT. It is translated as CASSLQGADSPLHF.

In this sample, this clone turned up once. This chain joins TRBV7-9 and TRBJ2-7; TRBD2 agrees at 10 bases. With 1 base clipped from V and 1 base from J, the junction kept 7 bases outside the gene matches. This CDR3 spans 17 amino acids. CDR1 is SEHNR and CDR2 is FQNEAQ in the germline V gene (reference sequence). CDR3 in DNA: TGTGCCAGCAGCTTAGTAAGCGGGGGGGCAGAGTCCTACGAGCAGTACTTC. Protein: CASSLVSGGAESYEQYF.

The DNA of the CDR3 is TGTGCCAGCATCCGGCCGGGGTTCTACGAGCAGTACTTC. It translates to CASIRPGFYEQYF. The V and J genes are TRBV2 and TRBJ2-7; TRBD2 is a possible D gene (5 bases). Germline lookup yields CDR1 SNHLY and CDR2 FYNNEI. V was shortened by 7 bases and J by 3 bases, with 13 bases between the two germline ends. CDR3 length equals 13 residues.

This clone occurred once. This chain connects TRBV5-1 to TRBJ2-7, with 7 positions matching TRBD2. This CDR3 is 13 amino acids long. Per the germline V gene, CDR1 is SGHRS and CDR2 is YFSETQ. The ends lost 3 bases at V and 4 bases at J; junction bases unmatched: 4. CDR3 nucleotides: TGCGCCAGCAGCTCGGGAGGTGCTTACGAGCAGTACTTC. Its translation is CASSSGGAYEQYF.

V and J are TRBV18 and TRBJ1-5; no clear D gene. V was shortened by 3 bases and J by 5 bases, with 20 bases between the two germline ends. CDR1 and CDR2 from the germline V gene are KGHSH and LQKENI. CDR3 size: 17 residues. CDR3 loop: CASSPGREGYGDQPQHF. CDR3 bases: TGTGCCAGCTCACCGGGCCGGGAAGGGTATGGGGATCAGCCCCAGCATTTT.

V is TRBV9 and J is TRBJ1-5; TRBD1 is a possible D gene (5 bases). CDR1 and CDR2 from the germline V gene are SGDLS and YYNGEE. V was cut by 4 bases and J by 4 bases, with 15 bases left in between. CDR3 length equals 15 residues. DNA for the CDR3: TGTGCCAGCAGCCCGAGCGGGGGTGGGAATCAGCCCCAGCATTTT. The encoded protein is CASSPSGGGNQPQHF.

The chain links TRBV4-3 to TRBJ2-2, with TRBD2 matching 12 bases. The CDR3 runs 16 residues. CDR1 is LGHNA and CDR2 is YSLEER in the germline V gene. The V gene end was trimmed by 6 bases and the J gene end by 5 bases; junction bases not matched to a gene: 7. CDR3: CASRSSGGARTGELFF. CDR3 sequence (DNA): TGCGCCAGCAGATCTAGCGGGGGGGCTCGGACCGGGGAGCTGTTTTTT.

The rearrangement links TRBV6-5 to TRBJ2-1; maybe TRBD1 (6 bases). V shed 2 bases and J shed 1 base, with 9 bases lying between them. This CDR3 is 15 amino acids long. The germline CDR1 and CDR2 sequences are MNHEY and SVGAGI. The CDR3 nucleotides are TGTGCCAGCAGTTACGAGGGGGAGTCCTACAATGAGCAGTTCTTC. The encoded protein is CASSYEGESYNEQFF.

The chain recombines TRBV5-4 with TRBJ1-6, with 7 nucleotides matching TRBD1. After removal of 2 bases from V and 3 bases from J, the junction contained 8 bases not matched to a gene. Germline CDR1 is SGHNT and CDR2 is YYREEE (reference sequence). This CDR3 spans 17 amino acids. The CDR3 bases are TGTGCCAGCAGCTTAGGAGGTGCAGGGGGCTATAATTCACCCCTCCACTTT. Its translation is CASSLGGAGGYNSPLHF.

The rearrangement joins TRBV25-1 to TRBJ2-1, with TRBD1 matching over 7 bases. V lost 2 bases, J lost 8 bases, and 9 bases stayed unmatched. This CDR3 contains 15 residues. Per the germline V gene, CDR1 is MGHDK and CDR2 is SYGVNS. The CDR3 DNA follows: TGTGCCAGCAGTGAACCTGAAAGGGGGCGGGATGAGCAGTTCTTC. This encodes CASSEPERGRDEQFF.